The 14 T cell receptor beta chains below were found in one sample sequenced in a study of a mutant IDH1 vaccine in newly diagnosed glioma. Measured with immunoSEQ multiplex PCR; TCRdb has only the in-frame clones, and not every one. The sample lists under 65,000 clones; roughly 80% were seen once. Stated time point: baseline, week 1 (first vaccination visit). Noted treatment: pre-vaccination baseline after standard-of-care therapy. This specimen was PBMCs, taken from a glioma patient treated with radiotherapy, temozolomide or both. All receptors come from a man in his late teens or twenties with glioma.

The chain links TRBV10-3 to TRBJ1-2, with 9 bases lining up with TRBD1. CDR1 is ENHRY and CDR2 is SYGVKD in the germline V gene. Trimming took 0 bases from V and 7 from J; bases not matched to a gene: 9. The CDR3 contains 16 residues. The CDR3 loop is CAISESGGQGTAGYTF. Written as DNA, the CDR3 is TGTGCCATCAGTGAGTCGGGGGGACAGGGAACCGCTGGCTACACCTTC.

V gene TRBV19 combines with J gene TRBJ2-7, with TRBD1 matching 8 bases. Germline V gives CDR1 LNHDA, CDR2 SQIVND (reference sequence). The CDR3 runs to 14 residues. The J segment lost 3 bases and the V segment lost 3 bases, leaving 4 bases of the junction unmatched. CDR3 nucleotide sequence: TGTGCCAGTAGTATGGGACAGGCGAACTACGAGCAGTACTTC. Amino acid sequence: CASSMGQANYEQYF.

The chain is built from TRBV25-1 and TRBJ2-3; 10 bases are a match to TRBD2. Germline CDR1 and CDR2: MGHDK and SYGVNS. With V trimmed by 6 bases and J by 3 bases, 3 bases remained unmatched. There are 14 residues in the CDR3. The CDR3 DNA reads TGTGCCAGCAGCTCTAGCGGGAGTACAGATACGCAGTATTTT. The encoded protein is CASSSSGSTDTQYF.

This clone is medium-sized by share. V is TRBV4-1 and J is TRBJ1-1; D may be TRBD1 (6 bases). Trimming shortened V by 4 bases and J by 0 bases, and 12 bases separated the two germline ends. The CDR3 covers 15 residues. Germline V gene lookup returns CDR1 MGHRA and CDR2 YSYEKL. The DNA of the CDR3 is TGCGCCAGCAGCCTTAGACAGGCTATGAACACTGAAGCTTTCTTT. Translating it yields CASSLRQAMNTEAFF.

The chain couples TRBV5-1 to TRBJ1-1; maybe TRBD1 (6 bases). CDR3 length: 15 amino acids. Trimming took off 3 bases at V and 2 bases at J, with 14 bases between the two ends. Germline lookup yields CDR1 SGHRS and CDR2 YFSETQ. This chain's CDR3 is CASSSGGTTNTEAFF. The CDR3 bases are TGCGCCAGCAGCTCTGGGGGCACCACTAACACTGAAGCTTTCTTT.

The genes are TRBV18 and TRBJ2-1; TRBD1 agrees at 11 bases. The CDR3 sequence is 15 residues long. After removal of 2 bases from V and 6 bases from J, the junction contained 3 bases not matched to a gene. CDR1 is KGHSH and CDR2 is LQKENI in the germline V gene. The CDR3 DNA reads TGTGCCAGCTCACCAGGGACAGGGGGGGGCAATGAGCAGTTCTTC. It translates to CASSPGTGGGNEQFF.

The genes are TRBV9 and TRBJ2-1; 7 positions agree with TRBD2. The CDR3 is 17 amino acids. Germline V gene data show CDR1 as SGDLS and CDR2 as YYNGEE. J lost 0 bases, V lost 6 bases, and 12 bases had no gene match. CDR3 protein: CASTPWGGTSSYNEQFF. In nucleotides, the CDR3 is TGTGCCAGCACCCCCTGGGGGGGAACAAGCTCCTACAATGAGCAGTTCTTC.

This clone occurred once. The chain couples TRBV2 to TRBJ2-7; tentative D call: TRBD2 (7 bases). With 5 bases removed from V and 4 bases from J, the gap between germline ends came to 21 bases. CDR3 length: 16 amino acids. Germline V gene lookup returns CDR1 SNHLY and CDR2 FYNNEI. CDR3 in amino acids: CASSSALGGGYYEQYF. The CDR3 DNA reads TGTGCCAGCAGTAGCGCTTTAGGGGGGGGTTATTACGAGCAGTACTTC.

This clone was seen only a few times. This chain connects TRBV7-2 to TRBJ1-1; D is unresolved. This CDR3 comprises 13 residues. Germline loops: CDR1 SGHTA, CDR2 FQGNSA. V gave up 0 bases and J gave up 4 bases, with 6 bases separating them. The CDR3 DNA sequence: TGTGCCAGCAGCTTAGCGCAAGGCACTGAAGCTTTCTTT. This codes for CASSLAQGTEAFF.

V usage is TRBV11-2 and J usage is TRBJ1-4; D is unresolved. The germline V gene has CDR1 SGHAT and CDR2 FQNNGV. CDR3 size: 16 residues. V lost 5 bases and J lost 8, with 21 bases in between. CDR3 nucleotides: TGTGCCAGCAGCCCCGAGGGAGGCCCTAGAGGCGAAAAACTGTTTTTT. Its translation: CASSPEGGPRGEKLFF.

The chain carries TRBV4-1 and TRBJ1-2, with a possible D match to TRBD1 (6 bases). Trimming took 1 base from V and 2 from J, leaving 26 bases between them. The germline CDR1 and CDR2 sequences are MGHRA and YSYEKL. CDR3 length: 20 amino acids. DNA for the CDR3: TGCGCCAGCAGCCAAGTCTATCTCAACGTTAGGACAGTCCAGAACTATGGCTACACCTTC. Translated, it gives CASSQVYLNVRTVQNYGYTF.

This clone was seen only once. This chain joins TRBV2 and TRBJ2-5; D not resolved. The V and J ends lost 2 bases and 3 bases respectively, with 1 base between them. From germline, CDR1 is SNHLY and CDR2 FYNNEI. This CDR3 is 11 amino acids long. Here the CDR3 DNA reads TGTGCCAGCAGTGAAAAAGAGACCCAGTACTTC. Amino acids: CASSEKETQYF.

The rearrangement uses TRBV6-5 and TRBJ1-1; D ambiguous. Trimming left V 3 bases short and J 7 bases short, with 15 bases between. This CDR3 is built from 14 residues. Germline V gene data show CDR1 as MNHEY and CDR2 as SVGAGI. CDR3 DNA: TGTGCCAGCAGTTATAGGTCAAAGAGAGGTGAAGCTTTCTTT. Its protein product is CASSYRSKRGEAFF.

This rearrangement joins TRBV10-3 to TRBJ2-5, with 9 bases lining up with TRBD2. Unmatched junction bases numbered 5, after V lost 10 bases and J lost 5 bases. The CDR3 totals 12 residues. CDR1 and CDR2 (germline): ENHRY, SYGVKD. CDR3 sequence: CASSGSSETQYF. The DNA for the CDR3 is TGTGCCAGTAGCGGGAGTAGTGAGACCCAGTACTTC.